The 19 T cell receptor beta chains given below trace back to one sample, sequenced in a study of cytomegalovirus exposure and HLA in healthy donors. The PCR employed 60 Vbeta primers together with 13 Jbeta primers. TCRdb's copy holds only in-frame clones and misses some; the assay was immunoSEQ multiplex PCR. Among roughly 140,000 clones listed, about 85% were seen once. The source material was PBMCs. Receptors were obtained from a human donor in good health.

In this sample, this clone turned up once. The genes are TRBV30 and TRBJ2-3, with 11 bases aligning to TRBD1. Germline assignment: CDR1 GTSNPN and CDR2 SVGIG (reference sequence). This CDR3 has 13 residues. J lost 3 bases, V lost 7 bases, and 3 bases had no gene match. CDR3 region: CASRDRGTDTQYF. CDR3 coding DNA: TGTGCCTCCCGGGACAGGGGGACAGATACGCAGTATTTT. The complete variable domain, with remaining parts taken from reference TRBV30 and TRBJ2-3, reads SQTIHQWPATLVQPVGSPLSLECTVEGTSNPNLYWYRQAAGRGLQLLFYSVGIGQISSEVPQNLSASRPQDRQFILSSKKLLLSDSGFYLCASRDRGTDTQYFGPGTRLTVL.

The chain recombines TRBV4-2 with TRBJ1-1, with unresolved D. Germline values: CDR1 LGHNA, CDR2 YNFKEQ. The CDR3 extends over 13 amino acids. The V and J ends lost 0 bases and 5 bases respectively, with 7 bases between them. The CDR3 nucleotides are TGTGCCAGCAGCCAAGATCGTCAGACTGAAGCTTTCTTT. As protein: CASSQDRQTEAFF.

This clone was counted between two and nine times. V is TRBV9 and J is TRBJ1-3; D might be TRBD1 (5 bases). CDR1 and CDR2 (germline): SGDLS, YYNGEE. The V end lost 0 bases, the J end lost 0 bases, and 13 bases lay between the germline ends. This CDR3 is 17 amino acids long. The CDR3: CASSVGAGHFSGNTIYF. The CDR3 DNA follows: TGTGCCAGCAGCGTAGGGGCAGGGCACTTCTCTGGAAACACCATATATTTT.

The chain joins TRBV11-2 to TRBJ1-1; 8 bases align to TRBD1. J gave up 6 bases and V 1 base, and 7 bases lay outside the gene matches. The CDR3 has 15 amino acids. Germline V gene lookup returns CDR1 SGHAT and CDR2 FQNNGV. The CDR3 coding sequence is TGTGCCAGCAGCTTAGGGGTCAGGGGGCTCGCTGAAGCTTTCTTT. Protein sequence: CASSLGVRGLAEAFF.

The CDR3, as DNA: TGTGCCAGCACCCCCGGTGACGGGGGGTGGGAGAAGCAGTTCTTC. This translates into CASTPGDGGWEKQFF. J is TRBJ2-1 and V is TRBV2, with 7 nucleotides matching TRBD2. The trim removed 7 bases at V and 11 bases at J, leaving 17 bases unmatched. CDR3 length equals 15 residues. The germline V gene has CDR1 SNHLY and CDR2 FYNNEI. The entire variable domain, with the rest obtained from reference TRBV2 and TRBJ2-1, is as follows: EPEVTQTPSHQVTQMGQEVILRCVPISNHLYFYWYRQILGQKVEFLVSFYNNEISEKSEIFDDQFSVERPDGSNFTLKIRSTKLEDSAMYFCASTPGDGGWEKQFFGPGTRLTVL.

The chain recombines TRBV5-1 with TRBJ2-1; 9 nucleotides line up with TRBD2. CDR1 SGHRS and CDR2 YFSETQ come from the germline V gene. This CDR3 comprises 16 residues. Germline trimming cut 0 bases from V and 8 bases from J; bases unmatched to any gene: 9. Written as DNA, the CDR3 is TGCGCCAGCAGCTTGGTAGGCGGGGGGGCGTCGGATGAGCAGTTCTTC. Protein: CASSLVGGGASDEQFF.

The sample holds one count of this clone. The gene calls are TRBV19 and TRBJ1-5, with D hard to call. There are 16 residues in the CDR3. The V and J ends lost 5 bases and 7 bases respectively, with 21 bases between them. CDR1 and CDR2 (germline): LNHDA, SQIVND (reference sequence). CDR3 nucleotide sequence: TGTGCCAGTAGTCGGTCCTTCCGGGGTAGGCAGCAGCCCCAGCATTTT. Protein product: CASSRSFRGRQQPQHF.

CDR3 sequence: CASSRGFGNTEAFF. Written as DNA, the CDR3 is TGTGCCAGCAGTAGGGGATTTGGGAACACTGAAGCTTTCTTT. V gene TRBV11-1 combines with J gene TRBJ1-1; weak D call: TRBD1 (5 bases). The germline V and J ends were trimmed by 6 bases and 1 base, with 12 bases remaining between them. CDR1 and CDR2 (germline): SGHAT, FQDESV (reference sequence). The CDR3 is 14 amino acids.

This chain links TRBV5-1 with TRBJ1-3; the D gene is possibly TRBD1 (6 bases). The germline gives CDR1 SGHRS, CDR2 YFSETQ. V was pared by 0 bases and J by 8 bases, with 21 bases between. CDR3 length: 17 amino acids. This CDR3 reads CASSLEPRPPWGHTIYF. The CDR3 DNA is TGCGCCAGCAGCTTGGAACCCCGGCCGCCGTGGGGGCACACCATATATTTT.

This clone was detected only once. This chain joins TRBV5-1 and TRBJ2-6; D gene uncertain. In germline, CDR1 is SGHRS, CDR2 YFSETQ. Trimming shortened V by 0 bases and J by 1 base, and 5 bases separated the two germline ends. The CDR3 extends over 15 amino acids. CDR3 loop: CASSLGLSGANVLTF. CDR3 DNA: TGCGCCAGCAGCTTGGGGCTGTCTGGGGCCAACGTCCTGACTTTC.

This sequence joins TRBV4-1 and TRBJ1-5, with unresolved D. Germline V gene data show CDR1 as MGHRA and CDR2 as YSYEKL. V gave up 1 base and J gave up 7 bases, with 11 bases separating them. The CDR3 has 14 residues. The CDR3 protein is CASSQASGYQPQHF. The CDR3 DNA is TGCGCCAGCAGCCAAGCGTCGGGGTACCAGCCCCAGCATTTT.

DNA for the CDR3: TGTGCCAGCAGCGTAGCTTCCAACAGGGGCCCCTACAATGAGCAGTTCTTC. It specifies CASSVASNRGPYNEQFF. The rearrangement links TRBV9 to TRBJ2-1; 7 bases are shared with TRBD1. This CDR3 spans 17 amino acids. Trimming at V came to 0 bases and at J to 2 bases, leaving 8 bases not matched to a gene. Germline CDR1 is SGDLS and CDR2 is YYNGEE.

The rearrangement links TRBV7-9 to TRBJ1-2; TRBD1 agrees at 10 bases. V shed 0 bases and J 5 bases; nucleotides not matched to a gene: 15. From germline, CDR1 is SEHNR and CDR2 FQNEAQ (reference sequence). The CDR3 is made up of 19 amino acids. Written as DNA, the CDR3 is TGTGCCAGCAGCTTAGCAACATTTGGGACAGGGGAGAATCAGTATGGCTACACCTTC. This encodes CASSLATFGTGENQYGYTF.

The rearrangement uses TRBV28 and TRBJ1-3; TRBD1 agrees at 7 bases. Looked up from germline, CDR1 is MDHEN and CDR2 is SYDVKM. J lost 4 bases, V lost 6 bases, and 9 bases had no gene match. The CDR3 length is 15 residues. CDR3 sequence reads: CASSRGTAKGNTIYF. The CDR3 bases are TGTGCCAGCAGCCGCGGGACAGCAAAGGGAAACACCATATATTTT.

The chain links TRBV7-8 to TRBJ2-5, with 9 positions matching TRBD2. The CDR3 has 18 residues. The V and J ends lost 3 bases and 7 bases, in that order; junction bases with no gene match: 18. CDR1 and CDR2 from the germline V gene are SGHVS and FQNEAQ. CDR3 in DNA: TGTGCCAGCAGCTTCCGGGCTAGCGGGGTCCTGGGCGTTGGGACCCAGTACTTC. This gives the protein CASSFRASGVLGVGTQYF.

This chain uses TRBV28 with TRBJ2-7; possible D gene TRBD2, 5 bases. Germline V lookup: CDR1 MDHEN, CDR2 SYDVKM. The CDR3 extends over 17 amino acids. Trimming took 6 bases from V and 0 from J, leaving 21 bases between them. The CDR3 is CASRTPGPSYSSYEQYF. For the CDR3, the DNA is TGTGCCAGCAGAACTCCCGGGCCTAGCTACTCCTCCTACGAGCAGTACTTC.

This chain connects TRBV5-4 to TRBJ2-2; maybe TRBD2 (6 bases). The V gene lost 4 bases and the J gene lost 5 bases, with 9 bases spanning the gap. This CDR3 has 13 amino acids. Looked up from germline, CDR1 is SGHNT and CDR2 is YYREEE (reference sequence). CDR3 bases: TGTGCCAGCAGCATCGGGAGAACCGGGGAGCTGTTTTTT. Translated, it gives CASSIGRTGELFF.

This clone has more than one count but fewer than ten. The V and J genes are TRBV7-8 and TRBJ1-1, with TRBD1 as a possible D gene (6 bases). CDR1 and CDR2 (germline): SGHVS, FQNEAQ. This CDR3 has 14 amino acids. Trimming left V 1 base short and J 6 bases short, with 12 bases between. The CDR3 protein is CASSLERGSAEAFF. CDR3 in DNA: TGTGCCAGCAGCTTAGAGAGGGGGTCGGCTGAAGCTTTCTTT.

V and J are TRBV14 and TRBJ2-6; the D is unclear. This CDR3 comprises 17 residues. The V end lost 5 bases, the J end lost 4 bases, and 18 bases lay between the germline ends. CDR1 and CDR2 from the germline V gene are SGHDN and FVKESK. The CDR3 spells CASSLVPLFQGANVLTF. The DNA of the CDR3 is TGTGCCAGCAGCTTGGTACCACTCTTCCAAGGGGCCAACGTCCTGACTTTC.